Presented here are 28 T cell receptor beta chains from one specimen sequenced in a study of T cells in Graves' hyperthyroidism and ophthalmopathy. RNA transcripts yielded amplified TCR beta CDR3 regions. Researchers ran a first-round RT-PCR on the TCR CDR3 using the HTBI primer set. TCRdb re-analysed the multiplex PCR reads in MiXCR, keeping a single row per CDR3 protein. The sample consists of approximately 510,000 distinct CDR3 sequences, 20% of them appearing once. Sequenced: blood. The receptors were sampled from a man aged 18 to 30 with Graves' hyperthyroidism.

There are many counts of this clonotype. The chain joins TRBV20-1 to TRBJ1-1; D may be TRBD1 (6 bases). The CDR3 is 16 residues long. Trimming shortened V by 0 bases and J by 3 bases, and 17 bases separated the two germline ends. CDR1 is DFQATT, CDR2 SNEGSKA, per germline (reference sequence). The CDR3 protein is CSARDPSTGRDTEAFF. The CDR3 nucleotides read TGCAGTGCTAGAGATCCGTCGACAGGAAGGGACACTGAAGCTTTCTTT.

This clonotype was counted many times. V and J are TRBV2 and TRBJ2-5; 8 nucleotides align to TRBD1. The CDR3 spans 15 residues. Germline assignment: CDR1 SNHLY and CDR2 FYNNEI. V lost 4 bases to trimming and J lost 2 bases; unmatched junction nucleotides: 6. The CDR3 DNA sequence: TGTGCCAGCAGTGCAGGGGGCAGATTACAAGAGACCCAGTACTTC. It specifies CASSAGGRLQETQYF.

This chain joins TRBV10-3 and TRBJ2-2, with a tentative D call TRBD2 (6 bases). Per germline, CDR1 ENHRY and CDR2 SYGVKD. The CDR3 is made up of 15 amino acids. V lost 2 bases and J lost 0, with 7 bases in between. This chain's CDR3 is CAISERGTNTGELFF. The CDR3 bases are TGTGCCATCAGTGAGCGGGGGACGAACACCGGGGAGCTGTTTTTT.

This clonotype was detected only a few times. The rearrangement joins TRBV20-1 to TRBJ2-7; the D is unclear. Trimming took 2 bases from V and 2 from J, leaving 13 bases between them. Germline V gene data show CDR1 as DFQATT and CDR2 as SNEGSKA (reference sequence). The CDR3 is 14 amino acids. CDR3 in amino acids: CSARPPDNPYEQYF. The CDR3 nucleotides are TGCAGTGCTAGACCCCCCGACAACCCCTACGAGCAGTACTTC.

This clonotype was seen only a few times. This sequence joins TRBV2 and TRBJ1-2; D is undetermined. The CDR3 is 12 residues long. Germline CDR1 reads SNHLY; CDR2 reads FYNNEI. Trimming took 5 bases from V and 2 from J, leaving 6 bases between them. Written as DNA, the CDR3 is TGTGCCAGCAGTAGATCCAACTATGGCTACACCTTC. This gives the protein CASSRSNYGYTF.

This clonotype came up many times. The chain recombines TRBV20-1 with TRBJ2-7; D gene unclear. Trimming cost V 1 base and J 2 bases, with 6 bases left between them. The length of the CDR3 is 12 residues. CDR1 and CDR2 (germline): DFQATT, SNEGSKA (reference sequence). The CDR3 region is CSARAGTYEQYF. The CDR3 DNA reads TGCAGTGCTAGAGCGGGCACCTACGAGCAGTACTTC.

The CDR3 DNA is TGTGCCAGCAGTTACCTGGGTATGAACACTGAAGCTTTCTTT. Its translation is CASSYLGMNTEAFF. V gene TRBV6-2 or TRBV6-3 combines with J gene TRBJ1-1; unclear D gene. This CDR3 has 14 residues. Germline-derived CDR1 and CDR2 are MNHEY and SVGEGT. Trimming cost V 2 bases and J 0 bases, with 7 bases left between them.

This clonotype was counted between two and nine times. The chain combines TRBV20-1 with TRBJ2-5; 10 bases map to TRBD2. The junction had 11 bases not matched to a gene; V was cut back by 5 bases and J by 5 bases. The germline CDR1 and CDR2 sequences are DFQATT and SNEGSKA (reference sequence). This CDR3 is built from 15 residues. Here the CDR3 reads CSAPNLAGVGETQYF. The DNA of the CDR3 is TGCAGTGCTCCGAATCTAGCGGGGGTGGGGGAGACCCAGTACTTC.

This clonotype was picked up many times. This chain links TRBV13 with TRBJ1-2; D is undetermined. V was trimmed by 2 bases and J by 8 bases, leaving 9 bases between them. The CDR3 runs 12 residues. Per the germline V gene, CDR1 is PRHDT and CDR2 is FYEKMQ (reference sequence). The CDR3 here is CASSLLQMGYTF. The DNA of the CDR3 is TGTGCCAGCAGCTTACTCCAAATGGGCTACACCTTC.

This clonotype was seen at least ten times. Here the CDR3 DNA reads TGTGCCAGCATCTTGACGGATGGGAGAACTGAAGCTTTCTTT. As protein: CASILTDGRTEAFF. The chain recombines TRBV6-1 with TRBJ1-1; D uncertain. V lost 7 bases and J lost 5, with 17 bases in between. CDR1 and CDR2 from the germline V gene are MNHNS and SASEGT. CDR3 length: 14 amino acids.

This clonotype was seen ten or more times. The chain carries TRBV28 and TRBJ1-5; possibly TRBD1 for D (5 bases). V gave up 8 bases and J gave up 3 bases, with 17 bases separating them. CDR3 length: 15 amino acids. Germline assignment: CDR1 MDHEN and CDR2 SYDVKM. CDR3 residues: CASGVLAGDNQPQHF. CDR3 nucleotide sequence: TGTGCCAGCGGGGTGCTTGCGGGGGACAATCAGCCCCAGCATTTT. Variable domain in full (rest from reference TRBV28 and TRBJ1-5): DVKVTQSSRYLVKRTGEKVFLECVQDMDHENMFWYRQDPGLGLRLIYFSYDVKMKEKGDIPEGYSVSREKKERFSLILESASTNQTSMYLCASGVLAGDNQPQHFGDGTRLSIL.

The table lists this clonotype with many counts. The V call is TRBV12-3 or TRBV12-4, the J call TRBJ2-7; 7 nucleotides line up with TRBD2. Unmatched junction bases numbered 10, after V lost 4 bases and J lost 7 bases. The CDR3 covers 14 residues. The chain's CDR3 is CASSWAGVGLEQYF. The CDR3, as DNA: TGTGCCAGCAGTTGGGCGGGAGTCGGATTGGAGCAGTACTTC.

About this clonotype: This may be a read error, as it is one base from a much larger clone. This likely comes from a read error, as the CDR3 has no conserved phenylalanine or tryptophan at its end. The V gene is TRBV19, the J gene TRBJ2-2; D gene unclear. Trimming left V 3 bases short and J 1 base short, with 6 bases between. The CDR3 extends over 14 amino acids. Germline-derived CDR1 and CDR2 are LNHDA and SQIVND (reference sequence). This CDR3 is CASSIAQNTGELFL. The DNA of the CDR3 is TGTGCCAGTAGTATCGCCCAGAACACCGGGGAGCTGTTTTTG.

This clonotype was seen many times. The genes are TRBV24-1 and TRBJ1-5, with TRBD1 as a possible D gene (6 bases). CDR3 size: 15 residues. V was shortened by 0 bases and J by 7 bases, with 12 bases between the two germline ends. CDR1 and CDR2 from the germline V gene are KGHDR and SFDVKD. Here the CDR3 reads CATSDLGGAGQPQHF. DNA for the CDR3: TGTGCCACCAGTGATTTGGGGGGGGCGGGACAGCCCCAGCATTTT.

The sample holds many counts of this clonotype. V is TRBV14 and J is TRBJ1-1, with D possibly matching TRBD1 (5 bases). The V end lost 2 bases, the J end lost 7 bases, and 20 bases lay between the germline ends. CDR3 length equals 16 residues. CDR1 is SGHDN and CDR2 is FVKESK in the germline V gene. The CDR3 protein is CASSQPLTGVRVEAFF. CDR3 nucleotides: TGTGCCAGCAGCCAACCACTCACGGGGGTGCGGGTTGAAGCTTTCTTT.

This clonotype has ten or more counts. The V gene is TRBV12-3 or TRBV12-4, the J gene TRBJ1-2; D gene ambiguous. The length of the CDR3 is 15 residues. Between the trimmed V and J ends, which lost 8 bases and 5 bases, there was a span of 21 bases. CDR3 region: CASAALPITEYGYTF. The CDR3 nucleotides are TGTGCCAGCGCCGCGTTACCGATAACGGAGTATGGCTACACCTTC.

This clonotype has ten or more counts. V is TRBV9 and J is TRBJ1-1; D gene ambiguous. Germline V gene lookup returns CDR1 SGDLS and CDR2 YYNGEE. Trimming left V 4 bases short and J 0 bases short, with 13 bases between. The CDR3 consists of 15 residues. The CDR3 loop is CASSLDSQMNTEAFF. CDR3 nucleotide sequence: TGTGCCAGCAGCCTAGATAGCCAGATGAACACTGAAGCTTTCTTT.

This clonotype was recorded once. CDR3 region: CASGTMGGYTF. CDR3 sequence (DNA): TGTGCCAGCGGGACCATGGGAGGCTACACCTTC. V usage is TRBV6-2 or TRBV6-3 and J usage is TRBJ1-2, with D perhaps matching TRBD1 (5 bases). Germline V gene sequence: CDR1 MNHEY, CDR2 SVGEGT. This CDR3 comprises 11 residues. Trimming pared 8 bases from V and 8 bases from J, leaving 12 bases between.

This clonotype has at least ten counts. The V call is TRBV12-3 or TRBV12-4, the J call TRBJ1-5; a possible D gene is TRBD1 (6 bases). V dropped 5 bases and J dropped 3 bases, with 20 bases sitting between them. The CDR3 consists of 17 residues. CDR3 coding DNA: TGTGCCAGCAGTCATAGAACAGGGTCCACTCCCAATCAGCCCCAGCATTTT. Translated, it gives CASSHRTGSTPNQPQHF.

This clonotype was picked up many times. This chain links TRBV5-5 with TRBJ2-4, with TRBD2 identical over 9 bases. The germline V gene has CDR1 SGHKS and CDR2 YYEKEE (reference sequence). The V segment lost 2 bases and the J segment 9 bases; nucleotides outside the gene matches: 12. The CDR3 runs to 16 residues. The CDR3 region is CASSLPTLAGDSIQYF. The CDR3 nucleotides read TGTGCCAGCAGCTTACCTACTTTAGCGGGGGATTCCATTCAGTACTTC.

This clonotype was counted at least ten times. This chain joins TRBV12-3 or TRBV12-4 and TRBJ1-1; 7 bases align to TRBD1. The J segment lost 4 bases and the V segment lost 6 bases, leaving 5 bases of the junction unmatched. The CDR3 loop spans 13 amino acids. The CDR3 region is CASRSQGTTEAFF. The CDR3 nucleotides read TGTGCCAGCAGGTCACAGGGGACCACTGAAGCTTTCTTT.

The chain has TRBV29-1 and TRBJ1-1, with TRBD1 as a possible D gene (6 bases). This CDR3 region has 20 residues. The ends were cut back, 3 bases at V and 0 bases at J, with 29 bases in the middle. Germline lookup yields CDR1 SQVTM and CDR2 ANQGSEA. The CDR3, as DNA: TGCAGCGTTGATCTAGGGCCCTACAGGGATAAGCCTAAAATGAACACTGAAGCTTTCTTT. Amino acid sequence: CSVDLGPYRDKPKMNTEAFF.

V and J are TRBV18 and TRBJ2-7; 7 bases match TRBD1. The CDR3 consists of 16 residues. The V segment lost 2 bases and the J segment 2 bases; nucleotides outside the gene matches: 9. CDR1 and CDR2 from the germline V gene are KGHSH and LQKENI. For the CDR3, the DNA is TGTGCCAGCTCACCAAAATCGGGACAGATCACCTACGAGCAGTACTTC. Its protein product is CASSPKSGQITYEQYF.

Ten or more counts support this clonotype. The chain joins TRBV24-1 to TRBJ1-2; D unresolved. The CDR3 sequence is 12 residues long. Trimming shortened V by 5 bases and J by 8 bases, and 11 bases separated the two germline ends. Germline V CDR1 and CDR2: KGHDR, SFDVKD. The CDR3 DNA is TGTGCCACCAGTGGTGAAGGGTTCGGCTACACCTTC. Amino acid sequence: CATSGEGFGYTF.

The chain is built from TRBV4-1 and TRBJ2-6; D ambiguous. The V end was cut by 4 bases, the J end by 0 bases, with 16 bases between. CDR3 length: 18 residues. The germline CDR1 and CDR2 sequences are MGHRA and YSYEKL. The CDR3 nucleotides read TGCGCCAGCAGCCCCCAAATGACTTCTTACTCTGGGGCCAACGTCCTGACTTTC. Translated, it gives CASSPQMTSYSGANVLTF.

This clonotype was counted between two and nine times. The CDR3 reads CASSLIPGIPPIYEQYF. DNA for the CDR3: TGTGCCAGCAGTCTGATTCCAGGGATTCCACCGATCTACGAGCAGTACTTC. The rearrangement joins TRBV12-3 or TRBV12-4 to TRBJ2-7; TRBD1 might be the D (5 bases). This CDR3 comprises 17 residues. Trimming took 5 bases from V and 3 from J, leaving 23 bases between them.

The rearrangement uses TRBV11-2 and TRBJ1-2, with D perhaps matching TRBD1 (5 bases). CDR3 length: 14 amino acids. V was clipped by 5 bases and J by 7 bases, with 17 bases between them. Per the germline V gene, CDR1 is SGHAT and CDR2 is FQNNGV. The CDR3 DNA sequence: TGTGCCAGCAGCGGTCGGCTAGGGGTATTTGGCTACACCTTC. Amino acids: CASSGRLGVFGYTF.

This clonotype was picked up many times. The chain links TRBV5-8 to TRBJ2-5; possible D gene TRBD2, 5 bases. V dropped 10 bases and J dropped 3 bases, with 16 bases sitting between them. The CDR3 has 13 residues. Per germline, CDR1 SGHTS and CDR2 YDEGEE. The CDR3 bases are TGTGCCTCCAATGCTCGGGGTGAAGAGACCCAGTACTTC. As protein: CASNARGEETQYF.